This paragraph reports one T cell receptor (beta chain). Its antigen is undetermined. This CDR3 comprises 15 residues. CDR1 SGHNT and CDR2 YYREEE come from the germline V gene (reference sequence). V was shortened by 4 bases and J by 1 base, with 11 bases between the two germline ends. These data come from a study of OX40 agonist ivuxolimab in advanced cancers. Across the study: An agonistic anti-OX40 (CD134) antibody, ivuxolimab, was used to treat the patients. At approximately 83% male, the cohort had a mean age of 60 years, ranging from 23 to 79.

Libraries were prepared by immunoSEQ multiplex PCR; TCRdb keeps only in-frame clonotypes and omits some of them. The repertoire holds 65,000 to 80,000 clones, with about 89% as singletons. Study-level points and caveats: Some nonresponders also had low normalized T-cell clonal expansion. At 0.1 to 3.0 mg/kg, clonal expansion of CD4+ and CD8+ blood T cells had occurred by week 6.

This receptor was taken from an adult with an advanced solid tumor such as melanoma, head and neck, liver or kidney cancer. The rearrangement joins TRBV5-4 to TRBJ2-2, with D possibly TRBD2 on 6 matching bases. The sequencing used CD4+ or CD8+ T cells sorted from blood, collected in a trial of the OX40 agonist ivuxolimab. CDR3 in DNA: TGTGCCAGCAGCCTTTTTAGCGGGAACACCGGGGAGCTGTTTTTT. This encodes CASSLFSGNTGELFF.